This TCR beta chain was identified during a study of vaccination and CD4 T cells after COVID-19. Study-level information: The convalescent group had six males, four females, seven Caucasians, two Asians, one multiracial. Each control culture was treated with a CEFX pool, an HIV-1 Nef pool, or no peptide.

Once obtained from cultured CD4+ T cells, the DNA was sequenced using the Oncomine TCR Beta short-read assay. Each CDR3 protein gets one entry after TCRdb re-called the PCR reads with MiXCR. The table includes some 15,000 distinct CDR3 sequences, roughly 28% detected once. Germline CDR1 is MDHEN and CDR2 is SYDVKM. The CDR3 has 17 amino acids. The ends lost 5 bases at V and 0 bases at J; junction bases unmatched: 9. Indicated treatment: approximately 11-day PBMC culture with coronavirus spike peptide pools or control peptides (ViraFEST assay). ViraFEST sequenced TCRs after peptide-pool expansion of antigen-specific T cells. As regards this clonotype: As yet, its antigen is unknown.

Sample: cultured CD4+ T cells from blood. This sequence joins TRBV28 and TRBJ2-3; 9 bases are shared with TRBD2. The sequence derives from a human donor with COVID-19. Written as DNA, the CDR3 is TGTGCCAGCAGTAGCGGGACTAGCCTAGGAAGCACAGATACGCAGTATTTT. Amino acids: CASSSGTSLGSTDTQYF.